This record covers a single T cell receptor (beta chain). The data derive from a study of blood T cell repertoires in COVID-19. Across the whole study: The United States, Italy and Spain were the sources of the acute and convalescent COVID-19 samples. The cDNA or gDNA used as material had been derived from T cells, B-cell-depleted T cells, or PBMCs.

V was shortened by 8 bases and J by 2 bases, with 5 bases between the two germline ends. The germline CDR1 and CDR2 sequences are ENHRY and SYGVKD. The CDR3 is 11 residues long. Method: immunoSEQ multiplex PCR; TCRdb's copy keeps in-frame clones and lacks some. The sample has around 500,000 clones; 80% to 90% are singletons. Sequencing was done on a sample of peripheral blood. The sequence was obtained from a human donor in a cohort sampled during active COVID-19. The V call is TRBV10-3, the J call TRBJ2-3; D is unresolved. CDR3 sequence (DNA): TGTGCCATCCTTCTCACAGATACGCAGTATTTT. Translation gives CAILLTDTQYF.